The 2 T cell receptor beta chains presented below share a single source sample, sequenced in a study of blood T cell repertoires in COVID-19. Clones were read by immunoSEQ multiplex PCR, and TCRdb kept only the in-frame ones, dropping some. The sample shows 150,000 to 200,000 clones, roughly 85% of them seen only once. Specimen: peripheral blood. The receptors derive from a young woman with acute or convalescent COVID-19.

This clone was detected only once. The chain employs TRBV7-8 and TRBJ1-1; weak D call: TRBD1 (5 bases). Per germline, CDR1 SGHVS and CDR2 FQNEAQ. This CDR3 contains 15 residues. The V end was cut by 0 bases, the J end by 6 bases, with 14 bases between. CDR3 coding DNA: TGTGCCAGCAGCTTAGCTCCGGGGACGGGGGCTGAAGCTTTCTTT. Protein sequence: CASSLAPGTGAEAFF.

This chain connects TRBV6-4 to TRBJ2-2; 7 nucleotides match TRBD2. V lost 3 bases and J lost 6; bases outside the gene matches: 7. CDR3 length: 15 residues. Looked up from germline, CDR1 is MRHNA and CDR2 is SNTAGT. The CDR3 region is CASSEEAGRPGELFF. The DNA for the CDR3 is TGTGCCAGCAGTGAAGAAGCGGGGAGACCCGGGGAGCTGTTTTTT.